These T cell receptor beta chains were read from a single sample in a study of blood T cell repertoires in COVID-19. This table comes from immunoSEQ multiplex PCR, and its TCRdb copy is limited to in-frame clones, with some not included. The profile shows approximately 140,000 clones, 70% to 90% of them singletons. The sequenced sample consisted of peripheral blood. Every receptor here comes from a human donor in a cohort sampled during active COVID-19. The CDR3 runs from the conserved cysteine through the conserved F or W.

J gene | V gene | CDR3 protein
TRBJ1-2 | TRBV3-1/TRBV3-2 | CASSQDGLGGYTF
TRBJ1-2 | TRBV14 | CASSQAVGGYGYTF
TRBJ2-1 | TRBV6-2/TRBV6-3 | CASSYSRDNEQFF
TRBJ2-2 | TRBV19 | CASSIGDRLNTGELFF
TRBJ2-7 | TRBV24-1 | CATSPGRGKPYEQYF
TRBJ2-5 | TRBV5-1 | CASRPRSETQYF
TRBJ1-2 | TRBV6-4 | CAIPSVPYGYTF
TRBJ2-1 | TRBV19 | CASTPDYDSYNEQFF
TRBJ1-5 | TRBV4-3 | CASSQVEGRNQPQHF
TRBJ2-1 | TRBV2 | CASKGAGLYNEQFF
TRBJ1-4 | TRBV18 | CASSLPGSNEKLFF
TRBJ1-3 | TRBV5-6 | CASSLQEVKNTIYF
TRBJ2-1 | TRBV3-1/TRBV3-2 | CASSQESLAPYNEQFF
TRBJ1-3 | TRBV4-2 | CASSQDQGRGNTIYF
TRBJ1-3 | TRBV6-1 | CASSDYSGNTIYF
TRBJ2-7 | TRBV18 | CASSGPGQGRYEQYF
TRBJ1-4 | TRBV5-1 | CASNRGRTGRNEKLFF
TRBJ2-1 | TRBV9 | CASSVSPDTYNEQFF
TRBJ2-3 | TRBV3-1/TRBV3-2 | CASSQDFGTASTDTQYF
TRBJ2-3 | TRBV18 | CASLATDTQYF
TRBJ1-2 | TRBV5-5 | CASSLAGGKANYGYTF
TRBJ1-2 | TRBV5-5 | CASSQQPGTPNYGYTF
TRBJ2-7 | TRBV5-1 | CASSYRGGGEQYF
TRBJ2-7 | TRBV3-1/TRBV3-2 | CASSPTSGGTYEQYF
TRBJ2-1 | TRBV21-1 | CASRRPGTPSSYNEQFF
TRBJ2-1 | TRBV7-3 | CASSPKMGGEQFF
TRBJ1-1 | TRBV4-1 | CASSQDRMRVEAFF
TRBJ2-4 | TRBV2 | CASRAPGTSSPKNIQYF
TRBJ1-2 | TRBV7-2 | CASSLRGGDRYGYTF
TRBJ2-2 | TRBV29-1 | CSVDGNTGELFF
TRBJ1-1 | TRBV6-5 | CASRLYRANTEAFF
TRBJ2-2 | TRBV10-3 | CAIKGGAPGELFF
TRBJ2-1 | TRBV11-2 | CASSYALAGASYNEQFF
TRBJ1-1 | TRBV3-1/TRBV3-2 | CASSQGGPGAAFF
TRBJ1-2 | TRBV6-5 | CASSYSFTTNYGYTF
TRBJ1-1 | TRBV3-1/TRBV3-2 | CASSPYRGPTEAFF
TRBJ2-3 | TRBV9 | CASSGSGTGATDTQYF
TRBJ1-6 | TRBV6-5 | CASRGGINSPLHF
TRBJ1-1 | TRBV19 | CASSIGGLGTEAFF
TRBJ2-1 | TRBV7-2 | CASSKGVYEQFF
TRBJ1-1 | TRBV20-1 | CSASPMNTEAFF
TRBJ2-2 | TRBV9 | CASSPSGTSGGPLGAGELFF
TRBJ2-2 | TRBV5-6 | CASSRGGNTGELFF
TRBJ1-6 | TRBV9 | CASSVVAVNSPLHF
TRBJ1-2 | TRBV5-5 | CASSSTGTANYGYTF
TRBJ2-3 | TRBV6-5 | CASSSGQGQYF
TRBJ1-2 | TRBV9 | CASSVATGNYGYTF
TRBJ2-7 | TRBV19 | CASSPKGTVYEQYF
TRBJ1-5 | TRBV6-5 | CASSYRQGRNQPQHF
TRBJ1-4 | TRBV6-1 | CASSEAAGRLVGEKLFF
TRBJ2-5 | TRBV7-2 | CASRGTSGGGETQYF
TRBJ1-2 | TRBV19 | CASKGVGPADGYTF
TRBJ1-5 | TRBV6-2/TRBV6-3 | CASSYTGGRNQPQHF
TRBJ2-7 | TRBV4-1 | CASSQTGIIDEQYF
TRBJ1-5 | TRBV9 | CASSVEGTGNQPQHF
TRBJ2-7 | TRBV28 | CASSLQGSYEQYF
TRBJ1-1 | TRBV7-6 | CASSSNWNTEAFF